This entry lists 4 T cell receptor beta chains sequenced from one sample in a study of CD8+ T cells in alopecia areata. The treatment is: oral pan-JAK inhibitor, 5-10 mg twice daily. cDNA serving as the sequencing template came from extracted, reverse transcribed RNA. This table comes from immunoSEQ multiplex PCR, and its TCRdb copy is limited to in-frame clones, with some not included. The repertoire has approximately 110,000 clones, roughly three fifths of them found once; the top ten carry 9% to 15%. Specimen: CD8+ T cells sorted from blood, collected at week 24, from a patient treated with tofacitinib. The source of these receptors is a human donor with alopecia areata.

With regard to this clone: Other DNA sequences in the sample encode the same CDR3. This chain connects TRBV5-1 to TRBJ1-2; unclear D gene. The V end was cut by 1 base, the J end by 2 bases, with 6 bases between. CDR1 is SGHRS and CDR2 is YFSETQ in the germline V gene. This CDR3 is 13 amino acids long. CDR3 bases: TGCGCCAGCAGCTTGACAGAGAACTATGGCTACACCTTC. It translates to CASSLTENYGYTF.

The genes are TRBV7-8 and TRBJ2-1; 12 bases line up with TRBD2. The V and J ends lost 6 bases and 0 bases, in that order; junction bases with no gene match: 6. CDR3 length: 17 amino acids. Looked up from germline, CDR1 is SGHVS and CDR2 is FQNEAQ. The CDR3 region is CASSSTSGGYSYNEQFF. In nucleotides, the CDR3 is TGTGCCAGCAGTTCGACTAGCGGGGGATACTCCTACAATGAGCAGTTCTTC. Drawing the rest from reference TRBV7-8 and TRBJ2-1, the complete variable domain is GAGVSQSPRYKVAKRGQDVALRCDPISGHVSLFWYQQALGQGPEFLTYFQNEAQLDKSGLPSDRFFAERPEGSVSTLKIQRTQQEDSAVYLCASSSTSGGYSYNEQFFGPGTRLTVL.

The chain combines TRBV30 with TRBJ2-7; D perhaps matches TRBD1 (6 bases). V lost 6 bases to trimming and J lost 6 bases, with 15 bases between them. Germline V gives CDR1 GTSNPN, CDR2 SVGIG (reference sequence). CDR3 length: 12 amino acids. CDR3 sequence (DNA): TGTGCCTGTACGACGACAGGAGGCGAGCAGTACTTC. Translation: CACTTTGGEQYF.

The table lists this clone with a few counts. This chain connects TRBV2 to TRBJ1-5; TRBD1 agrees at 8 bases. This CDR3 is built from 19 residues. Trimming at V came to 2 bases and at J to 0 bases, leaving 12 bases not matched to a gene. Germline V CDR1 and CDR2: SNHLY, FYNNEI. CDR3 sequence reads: CASSEQPGGAVFSNQPQHF. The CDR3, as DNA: TGTGCCAGCAGTGAACAGCCAGGGGGCGCGGTGTTTAGCAATCAGCCCCAGCATTTT.